One and the same sample provided the 4 T cell receptor beta chains below, sequenced in a study of OX40 agonist ivuxolimab in advanced cancers. Sequencing was performed with immunoSEQ multiplex PCR; in TCRdb, only in-frame clones are kept and a portion is missing. The sample holds over 30,000 clones, roughly 85% seen once. Sequenced material: CD4+ or CD8+ T cells sorted from blood, taken in a trial of the OX40 agonist ivuxolimab. These receptor sequences come from an adult with an advanced solid tumor such as melanoma, head and neck, liver or kidney cancer.

The rearrangement links TRBV19 to TRBJ1-3; TRBD1 agrees at 7 bases. The V and J ends lost 6 bases and 0 bases, in that order; junction bases with no gene match: 8. The CDR3 length is 16 residues. Germline V lookup: CDR1 LNHDA, CDR2 SQIVND (reference sequence). The CDR3, as DNA: TGTGCCAGTAGCCGCGACAGGGTTCACTCTGGAAACACCATATATTTT. Translating gives CASSRDRVHSGNTIYF.

The V and J genes are TRBV6-5 and TRBJ2-1; D is unresolved. CDR1 and CDR2 (germline): MNHEY, SVGAGI. This CDR3 has 13 amino acids. The ends were cut back, 4 bases at V and 9 bases at J, with 13 bases in the middle. DNA of the CDR3: TGTGCCAGCAGTTCCCGTGGGGTCGGTGAGCAGTTCTTC. Translation gives CASSSRGVGEQFF.

This clone was counted once. The chain links TRBV10-3 to TRBJ2-1; TRBD2 might be the D (5 bases). V was pared by 6 bases and J by 5 bases, with 5 bases between. CDR3 length equals 11 residues. In germline, CDR1 is ENHRY, CDR2 SYGVKD. This chain's CDR3 is CAIRTNNEQFF. As DNA, the CDR3 is TGTGCCATCAGGACTAACAATGAGCAGTTCTTC.

The CDR3 nucleotides are TGTGCCAGCAGGGAGATGGCGGGGAACGAGCAGTACTTC. Amino acid sequence: CASREMAGNEQYF. The chain uses TRBV2 and TRBJ2-7; D perhaps matches TRBD2 (6 bases). The V gene lost 6 bases and the J gene lost 5 bases, with 14 bases spanning the gap. Germline V gene lookup returns CDR1 SNHLY and CDR2 FYNNEI. The CDR3 consists of 13 residues. Looking up the rest from reference TRBV2 and TRBJ2-7 gives the full variable domain: EPEVTQTPSHQVTQMGQEVILRCVPISNHLYFYWYRQILGQKVEFLVSFYNNEISEKSEIFDDQFSVERPDGSNFTLKIRSTKLEDSAMYFCASREMAGNEQYFGPGTRLTVT.